The 22 T cell receptor beta chains listed next were all sequenced from one sample in a study of blood T cell repertoires in COVID-19. Here immunoSEQ multiplex PCR was the method, and the copy in TCRdb shows in-frame clones only, minus some. The sample records 280,000 or so clones, over 75% being singletons. The sequencing sample was made of PBMCs or T cells enriched from blood (not recorded which). The receptor set was obtained from a man aged 25 to 40 who had recovered from COVID-19.

The chain links TRBV2 to TRBJ2-1; 9 bases fit TRBD2. Trimming removed 10 bases from V and 6 bases from J; junction bases left unmatched: 16. CDR1 and CDR2 from the germline V gene are SNHLY and FYNNEI. The CDR3 loop spans 16 amino acids. The CDR3 loop is CATSVRRLAGPNEQFF. The CDR3 region has the DNA TGTGCCACCTCAGTACGTCGTCTAGCGGGGCCCAATGAGCAGTTCTTC.

This rearrangement joins TRBV27 to TRBJ1-2; TRBD1 agrees at 7 bases. CDR1 is MNHEY and CDR2 is SMNVEV in the germline V gene (reference sequence). The J segment lost 3 bases and the V segment lost 4 bases, leaving 5 bases of the junction unmatched. There are 14 residues in the CDR3. DNA of the CDR3: TGTGCCAGCAGTTCCCGAGGGGGCTACTATGGCTACACCTTC. Translated, it gives CASSSRGGYYGYTF.

The chain employs TRBV7-6 and TRBJ2-1, with 7 nucleotides matching TRBD1. The CDR3 loop spans 15 amino acids. With V trimmed by 4 bases and J by 2 bases, 5 bases remained unmatched. Germline values: CDR1 SGHVS, CDR2 FNYEAQ. The CDR3 region is CASSYGTVPYNEQFF. CDR3 in DNA: TGTGCCAGCAGCTACGGGACAGTCCCCTACAATGAGCAGTTCTTC.

The chain combines TRBV6-5 with TRBJ2-7, with 8 bases lining up with TRBD1. The CDR3 is made up of 16 amino acids. Unmatched junction bases numbered 9, after V lost 4 bases and J lost 1 base. Germline CDR1 MNHEY, CDR2 SVGAGI. This CDR3 reads CASSFSEGQVSYEQYF. The CDR3 region has the DNA TGTGCCAGCAGTTTCTCCGAGGGACAGGTTTCCTACGAGCAGTACTTC.

The chain uses TRBV11-2 and TRBJ2-2; possibly TRBD1 for D (5 bases). Per the germline V gene, CDR1 is SGHAT and CDR2 is FQNNGV. V lost 1 base to trimming and J lost 9 bases, with 12 bases between them. The CDR3 sequence is 14 residues long. CDR3 sequence reads: CASSLGGRLRELFF. The CDR3 DNA reads TGTGCCAGCAGCTTAGGGGGCAGGCTGAGGGAGCTGTTTTTT.

This chain connects TRBV6-2 or TRBV6-3 to TRBJ2-2; D is ambiguous. Germline-derived CDR1 and CDR2 are MNHEY and SVGEGT. V was clipped by 4 bases and J by 4 bases, with 4 bases between them. The CDR3 has 12 amino acids. CDR3: CASSWPTGELFF. CDR3 coding DNA: TGTGCCAGCAGTTGGCCCACCGGGGAGCTGTTTTTT.

This chain links TRBV5-1 with TRBJ1-1; the D is unclear. This CDR3 comprises 13 residues. Trimming took 2 bases from V and 5 from J, leaving 10 bases between them. Germline CDR1 and CDR2: SGHRS and YFSETQ. CDR3 loop: CASSFRQGTEAFF. The CDR3 DNA is TGCGCCAGCAGCTTTCGACAAGGAACTGAAGCTTTCTTT.

The rearrangement links TRBV2 to TRBJ1-1; possible D gene TRBD1, 6 bases. CDR1 SNHLY and CDR2 FYNNEI come from the germline V gene. With 6 bases removed from V and 1 base from J, the gap between germline ends came to 6 bases. The CDR3 loop spans 12 amino acids. The CDR3 is CASRQGNTEAFF. The DNA for the CDR3 is TGTGCCAGCAGACAGGGGAACACTGAAGCTTTCTTT. Combining the CDR3 with reference TRBV2 and TRBJ1-1 gives the whole variable domain EPEVTQTPSHQVTQMGQEVILRCVPISNHLYFYWYRQILGQKVEFLVSFYNNEISEKSEIFDDQFSVERPDGSNFTLKIRSTKLEDSAMYFCASRQGNTEAFFGQGTRLTVV.

This chain uses TRBV19 with TRBJ2-7, with TRBD2 identical over 13 bases. V lost 4 bases to trimming and J lost 2 bases; unmatched junction nucleotides: 5. The CDR3 has 16 amino acids. CDR1 is LNHDA, CDR2 SQIVND, per germline (reference sequence). CDR3 bases: TGTGCCAGTAGTACACGACTAGCGGGGGGTCCCTACGAGCAGTACTTC. Residues: CASSTRLAGGPYEQYF.

The chain combines TRBV6-5 with TRBJ1-2, with 9 bases lining up with TRBD1. Germline V lookup: CDR1 MNHEY, CDR2 SVGAGI. V lost 5 bases to trimming and J lost 7 bases; unmatched junction nucleotides: 8. This CDR3 comprises 14 residues. CDR3 sequence reads: CASSMIRTGVGYTF. CDR3 coding DNA: TGTGCCAGCAGTATGATCAGGACAGGGGTTGGCTACACCTTC.

The chain recombines TRBV9 with TRBJ1-6, with D uncertain. Germline CDR1 and CDR2: SGDLS and YYNGEE. There are 15 residues in the CDR3. Trimming stripped 0 bases from V and 4 bases from J, with 8 bases between. The CDR3 loop is CASSVDDGYNSPLHF. The CDR3 region has the DNA TGTGCCAGCAGCGTAGATGACGGGTATAATTCACCCCTCCACTTT. The variable domain in full, completed from reference TRBV9 and TRBJ1-6, reads DSGVTQTPKHLITATGQRVTLRCSPRSGDLSVYWYQQSLDQGLQFLIQYYNGEERAKGNILERFSAQQFPDLHSELNLSSLELGDSALYFCASSVDDGYNSPLHFGNGTRLTVT.

The V and J genes are TRBV10-3 and TRBJ1-5; D ambiguous. V lost 4 bases, J lost 3 bases, and 7 bases lay in between. This CDR3 comprises 13 residues. The germline gives CDR1 ENHRY, CDR2 SYGVKD. The CDR3 sequence is CAISAGLNQPQHF. As DNA, the CDR3 is TGTGCCATCAGTGCGGGTCTCAATCAGCCCCAGCATTTT.

This chain uses TRBV27 with TRBJ1-6; a possible D gene is TRBD1 (5 bases). The germline V gene encodes CDR1 MNHEY and CDR2 SMNVEV (reference sequence). V lost 6 bases to trimming and J lost 5 bases, with 8 bases between them. The CDR3 length is 13 residues. The DNA of the CDR3 is TGTGCCAGCAGACAGGAAAATAATTCACCCCTCCACTTT. As protein: CASRQENNSPLHF.

The chain recombines TRBV6-5 with TRBJ1-5; 8 bases align to TRBD1. Trimming took 5 bases from V and 4 from J; bases not matched to a gene: 7. Germline loops: CDR1 MNHEY, CDR2 SVGAGI. CDR3 length: 15 residues. The CDR3 nucleotides are TGTGCCAGCAGTCCAGACAGGGGTGCAAATCAGCCCCAGCATTTT. As protein: CASSPDRGANQPQHF.

The chain carries TRBV6-5 and TRBJ2-1; 7 bases map to TRBD1. V shed 5 bases and J 6 bases; nucleotides not matched to a gene: 4. The germline V gene has CDR1 MNHEY and CDR2 SVGAGI. CDR3 length equals 13 residues. CDR3 protein: CASSTAGGNEQFF. The DNA of the CDR3 is TGTGCCAGCAGTACGGCAGGGGGCAATGAGCAGTTCTTC.

This chain links TRBV2 with TRBJ2-7, with 8 bases identical to TRBD2. This CDR3 spans 15 amino acids. Germline CDR1 is SNHLY and CDR2 is FYNNEI. With 1 base clipped from V and 3 bases from J, the junction kept 5 bases outside the gene matches. CDR3 protein: CASSEGAGDHYEQYF. CDR3 coding DNA: TGTGCCAGCAGTGAAGGAGCGGGGGACCACTACGAGCAGTACTTC.

V is TRBV5-4 and J is TRBJ1-1, with 7 positions matching TRBD1. Trimming removed 4 bases from V and 5 bases from J; junction bases left unmatched: 8. This CDR3 contains 14 residues. Germline V gene lookup returns CDR1 SGHNT and CDR2 YYREEE (reference sequence). CDR3 in amino acids: CASSRGQAETEAFF. CDR3 DNA: TGTGCCAGCAGCCGAGGACAGGCGGAGACTGAAGCTTTCTTT.

This chain connects TRBV19 to TRBJ1-1, with no clear D. The CDR3 extends over 13 amino acids. Trimming stripped 5 bases from V and 6 bases from J, with 13 bases between. Germline V gene lookup returns CDR1 LNHDA and CDR2 SQIVND (reference sequence). The CDR3 protein is CASSGHKLPEAFF. CDR3 coding DNA: TGTGCCAGTAGTGGGCATAAGCTCCCTGAAGCTTTCTTT.

The chain is built from TRBV7-8 and TRBJ1-4; TRBD1 might be the D (5 bases). CDR3 length: 12 amino acids. Germline loops: CDR1 SGHVS, CDR2 FQNEAQ. With 5 bases removed from V and 14 bases from J, the gap between germline ends came to 15 bases. CDR3 loop: CASSGYRSPLFF. CDR3 coding DNA: TGTGCCAGCAGCGGCTACAGGTCCCCCCTGTTTTTT.

This rearrangement joins TRBV5-5 to TRBJ1-1; the D is unclear. The CDR3 loop spans 14 amino acids. V was pared by 1 base and J by 1 base, with 8 bases between. Germline V lookup: CDR1 SGHKS, CDR2 YYEKEE (reference sequence). CDR3 in DNA: TGTGCCAGCAGCTTGATTACAGAGAACACTGAAGCTTTCTTT. It specifies CASSLITENTEAFF. Using reference TRBV5-5 and TRBJ1-1 for the parts outside the CDR3, the full variable domain is DAGVTQSPTHLIKTRGQQVTLRCSPISGHKSVSWYQQVLGQGPQFIFQYYEKEERGRGNFPDRFSARQFPNYSSELNVNALLLGDSALYLCASSLITENTEAFFGQGTRLTVV.

This sequence joins TRBV2 and TRBJ1-2; D perhaps matches TRBD1 (5 bases). Germline loops: CDR1 SNHLY, CDR2 FYNNEI. Trimming pared 3 bases from V and 5 bases from J, leaving 19 bases between. This CDR3 is 16 amino acids long. CDR3 nucleotides: TGTGCCAGCAGTGATCCGGTGGTGGGGCCCCGGTATGGCTACACCTTC. Translated: CASSDPVVGPRYGYTF.

The rearrangement uses TRBV5-1 and TRBJ2-5; 8 positions match TRBD1. Looked up from germline, CDR1 is SGHRS and CDR2 is YFSETQ. With V trimmed by 5 bases and J by 0 bases, 9 bases remained unmatched. The CDR3 spans 16 residues. The CDR3 nucleotides are TGCGCCAGCAGAAAGCAGGGGGCATCCAACCAAGAGACCCAGTACTTC. It is translated as CASRKQGASNQETQYF.